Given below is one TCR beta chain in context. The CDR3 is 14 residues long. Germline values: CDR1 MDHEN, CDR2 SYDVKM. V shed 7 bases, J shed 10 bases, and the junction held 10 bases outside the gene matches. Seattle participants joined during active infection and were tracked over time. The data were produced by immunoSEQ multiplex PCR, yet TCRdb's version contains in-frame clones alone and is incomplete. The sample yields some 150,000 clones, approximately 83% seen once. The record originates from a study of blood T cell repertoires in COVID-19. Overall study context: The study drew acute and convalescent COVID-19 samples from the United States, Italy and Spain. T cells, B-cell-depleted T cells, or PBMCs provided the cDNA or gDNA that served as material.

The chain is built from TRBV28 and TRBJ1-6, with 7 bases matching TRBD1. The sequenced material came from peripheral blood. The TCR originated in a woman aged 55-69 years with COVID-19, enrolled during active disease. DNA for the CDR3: TGTGCCAGCACACCCTCAGGGGGAAGATCACCCCTCCACTTT. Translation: CASTPSGGRSPLHF. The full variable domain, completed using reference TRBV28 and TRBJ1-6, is DVKVTQSSRYLVKRTGEKVFLECVQDMDHENMFWYRQDPGLGLRLIYFSYDVKMKEKGDIPEGYSVSREKKERFSLILESASTNQTSMYLCASTPSGGRSPLHFGNGTRLTVT.